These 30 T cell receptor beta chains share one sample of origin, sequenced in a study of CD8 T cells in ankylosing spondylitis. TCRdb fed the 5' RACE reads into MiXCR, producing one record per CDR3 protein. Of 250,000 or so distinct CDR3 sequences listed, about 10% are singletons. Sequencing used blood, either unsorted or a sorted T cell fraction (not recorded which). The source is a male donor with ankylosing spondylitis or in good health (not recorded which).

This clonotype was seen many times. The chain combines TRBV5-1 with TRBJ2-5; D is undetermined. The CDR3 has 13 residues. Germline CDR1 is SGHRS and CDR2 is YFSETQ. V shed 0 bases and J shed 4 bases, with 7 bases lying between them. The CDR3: CASSLGSVETQYF. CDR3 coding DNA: TGCGCCAGCAGCTTGGGAAGCGTAGAGACCCAGTACTTC.

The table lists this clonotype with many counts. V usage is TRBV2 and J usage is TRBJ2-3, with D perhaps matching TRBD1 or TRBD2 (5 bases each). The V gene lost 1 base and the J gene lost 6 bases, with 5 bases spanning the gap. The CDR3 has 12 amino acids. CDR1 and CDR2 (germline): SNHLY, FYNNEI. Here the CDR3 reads CASSEGGDTQYF. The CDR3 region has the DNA TGTGCCAGCAGTGAAGGGGGGGATACGCAGTATTTT.

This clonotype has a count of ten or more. In DNA, the CDR3 is TGTGCCAGCAGTTTATCCGGGGGCCACTCCTACAATGAGCAGTTCTTC. As protein: CASSLSGGHSYNEQFF. The chain uses TRBV12-3 or TRBV12-4 and TRBJ2-1; D assignment may be TRBD1 or TRBD2 (6 bases each). Trimming left V 2 bases short and J 0 bases short, with 11 bases between. This CDR3 has 16 residues.

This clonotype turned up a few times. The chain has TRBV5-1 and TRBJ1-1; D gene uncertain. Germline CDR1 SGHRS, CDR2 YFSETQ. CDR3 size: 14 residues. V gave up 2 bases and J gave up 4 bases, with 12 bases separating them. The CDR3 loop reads CASSFESESTEAFF. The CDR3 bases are TGCGCCAGCAGCTTTGAGTCAGAGAGCACTGAAGCTTTCTTT.

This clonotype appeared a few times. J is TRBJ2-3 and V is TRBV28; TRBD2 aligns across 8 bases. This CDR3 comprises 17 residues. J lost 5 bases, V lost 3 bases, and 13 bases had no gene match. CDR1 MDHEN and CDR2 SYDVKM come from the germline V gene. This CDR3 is CASSFMGAGGDGDTQYF. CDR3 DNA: TGTGCCAGCAGTTTTATGGGCGCGGGGGGAGACGGAGATACGCAGTATTTT.

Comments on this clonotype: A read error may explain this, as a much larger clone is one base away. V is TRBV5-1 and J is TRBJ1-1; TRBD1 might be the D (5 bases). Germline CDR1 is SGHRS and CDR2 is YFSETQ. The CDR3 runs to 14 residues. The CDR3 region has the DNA TGCGCCAGCGGACCCCAGGGAGCGAACACTAAAGCTTTCTTT. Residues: CASGPQGANTKAFF.

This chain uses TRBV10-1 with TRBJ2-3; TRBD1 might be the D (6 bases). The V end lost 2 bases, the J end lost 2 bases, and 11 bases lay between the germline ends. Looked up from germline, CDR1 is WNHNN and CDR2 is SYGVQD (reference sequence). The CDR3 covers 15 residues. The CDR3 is CASSERTAITDTQYF. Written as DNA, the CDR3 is TGCGCCAGCAGTGAGAGGACAGCGATCACAGATACGCAGTATTTT.

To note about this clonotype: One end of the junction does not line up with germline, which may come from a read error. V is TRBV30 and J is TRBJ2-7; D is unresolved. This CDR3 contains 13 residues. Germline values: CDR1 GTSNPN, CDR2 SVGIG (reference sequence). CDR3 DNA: TGTGCCTGTAGTGTGCTGTCCTCCTACGAGCAGTACTTC. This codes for CACSVLSSYEQYF. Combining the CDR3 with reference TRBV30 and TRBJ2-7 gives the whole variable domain SQTIHQWPATLVQPVGSPLSLECTVEGTSNPNLYWYRQAAGRGLQLLFYSVGIGQISSEVPQNLSASRPQDRQFILSSKKLLLSDSGFYLCACSVLSSYEQYFGPGTRLTVT.

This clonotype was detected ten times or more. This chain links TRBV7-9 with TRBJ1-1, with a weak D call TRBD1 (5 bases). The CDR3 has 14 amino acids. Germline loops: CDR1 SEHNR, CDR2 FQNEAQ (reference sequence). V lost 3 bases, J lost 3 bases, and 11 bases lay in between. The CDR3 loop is CASSFNRGDTEAFF. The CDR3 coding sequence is TGTGCCAGCAGCTTTAACAGAGGGGACACTGAAGCTTTCTTT.

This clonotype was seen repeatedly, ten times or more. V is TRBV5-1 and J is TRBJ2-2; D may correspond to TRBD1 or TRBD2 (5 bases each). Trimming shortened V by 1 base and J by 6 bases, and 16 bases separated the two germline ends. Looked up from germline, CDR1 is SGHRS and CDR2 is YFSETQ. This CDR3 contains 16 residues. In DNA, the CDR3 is TGCGCCAGCAGCTTGCCCGGGACCCAAGAGCCCGGGGAGCTGTTTTTT. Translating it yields CASSLPGTQEPGELFF.

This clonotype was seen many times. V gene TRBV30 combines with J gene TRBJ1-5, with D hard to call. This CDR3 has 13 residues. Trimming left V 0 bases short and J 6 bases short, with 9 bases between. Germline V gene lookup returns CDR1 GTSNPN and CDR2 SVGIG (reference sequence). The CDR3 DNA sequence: TGTGCCTGGAGTGTGTGGGTCGGTCAGCCCCAGCATTTT. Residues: CAWSVWVGQPQHF.

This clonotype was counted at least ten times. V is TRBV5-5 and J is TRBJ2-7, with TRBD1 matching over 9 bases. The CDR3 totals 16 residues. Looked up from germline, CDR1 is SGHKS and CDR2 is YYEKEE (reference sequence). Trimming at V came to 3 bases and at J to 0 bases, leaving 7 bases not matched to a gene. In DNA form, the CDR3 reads TGTGCCAGCAGCTCCAGACAGGGGGTTCTCTCCTACGAGCAGTACTTC. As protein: CASSSRQGVLSYEQYF.

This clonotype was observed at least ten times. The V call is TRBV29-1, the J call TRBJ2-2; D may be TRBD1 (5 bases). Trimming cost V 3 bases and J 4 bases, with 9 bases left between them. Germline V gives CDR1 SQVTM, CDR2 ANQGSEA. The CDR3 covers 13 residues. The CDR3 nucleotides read TGCAGCGTTGACCCAGGGTTCACCGGGGAGCTGTTTTTT. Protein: CSVDPGFTGELFF.

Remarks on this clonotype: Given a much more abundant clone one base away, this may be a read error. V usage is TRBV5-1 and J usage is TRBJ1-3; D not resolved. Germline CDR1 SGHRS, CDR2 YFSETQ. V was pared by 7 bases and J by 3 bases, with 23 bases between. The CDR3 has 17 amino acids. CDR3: CASSPLGIFEVGNTIYF. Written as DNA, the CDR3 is TGCGCCAGCTCCCCCCTCGGGATTTTCGAGGTTGGAAACACCATATATTTT.

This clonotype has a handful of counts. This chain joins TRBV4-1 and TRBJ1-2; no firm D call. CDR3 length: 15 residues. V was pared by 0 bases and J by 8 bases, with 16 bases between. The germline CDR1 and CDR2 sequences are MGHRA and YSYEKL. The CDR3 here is CASSQEAVTPGGYTF. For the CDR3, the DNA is TGCGCCAGCAGCCAAGAAGCGGTGACACCGGGGGGCTACACCTTC.

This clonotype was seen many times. CDR3 coding DNA: TGCGCCAGCAGCCAAATCGGACTATCTGGGCCTGAAGCTTTCTTT. This codes for CASSQIGLSGPEAFF. The chain carries TRBV4-1 and TRBJ1-1; no definite D call. Germline values: CDR1 MGHRA, CDR2 YSYEKL. Trimming removed 2 bases at V and 6 bases at J, with 16 bases between. The CDR3 spans 15 residues.

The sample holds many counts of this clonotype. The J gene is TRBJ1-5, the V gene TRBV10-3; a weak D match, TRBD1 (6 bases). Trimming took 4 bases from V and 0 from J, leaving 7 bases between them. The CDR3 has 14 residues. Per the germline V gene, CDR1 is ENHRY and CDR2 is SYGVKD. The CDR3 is CAISGTDSNQPQHF. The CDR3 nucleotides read TGTGCCATCAGTGGGACAGATAGCAATCAGCCCCAGCATTTT.

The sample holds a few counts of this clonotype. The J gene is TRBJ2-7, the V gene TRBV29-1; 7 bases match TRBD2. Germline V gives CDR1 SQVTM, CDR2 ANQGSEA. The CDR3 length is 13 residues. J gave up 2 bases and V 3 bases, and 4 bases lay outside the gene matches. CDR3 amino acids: CSVELAVPYEQYF. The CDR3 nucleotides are TGCAGCGTTGAGCTAGCGGTCCCCTACGAGCAGTACTTC.

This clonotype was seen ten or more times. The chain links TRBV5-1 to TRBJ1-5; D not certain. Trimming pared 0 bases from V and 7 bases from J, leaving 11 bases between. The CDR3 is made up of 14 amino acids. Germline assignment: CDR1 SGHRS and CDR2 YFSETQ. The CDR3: CASSLGGISQPQHF. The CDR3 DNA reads TGCGCCAGCAGCTTGGGAGGGATCAGCCAGCCCCAGCATTTT.

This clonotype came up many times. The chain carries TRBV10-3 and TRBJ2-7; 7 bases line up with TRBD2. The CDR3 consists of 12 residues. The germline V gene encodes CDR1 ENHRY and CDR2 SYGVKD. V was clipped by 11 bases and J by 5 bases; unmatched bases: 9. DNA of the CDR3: TGTGCCTCAGGAGTGGGACTAAACGAGCAGTACTTC. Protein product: CASGVGLNEQYF.

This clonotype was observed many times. This CDR3 reads CAISPRYTEAFF. The CDR3 DNA is TGTGCCATCAGTCCCCGGTACACTGAAGCTTTCTTT. The V call is TRBV10-3, the J call TRBJ1-1; D is undetermined. With 5 bases removed from V and 3 bases from J, the gap between germline ends came to 7 bases. From germline, CDR1 is ENHRY and CDR2 SYGVKD. The CDR3 is made up of 12 amino acids.

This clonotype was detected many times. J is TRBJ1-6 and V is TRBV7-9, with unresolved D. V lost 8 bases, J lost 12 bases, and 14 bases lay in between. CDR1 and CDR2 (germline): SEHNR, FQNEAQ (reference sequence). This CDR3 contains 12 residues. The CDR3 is CASSEAEEPLHF. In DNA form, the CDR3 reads TGTGCCAGCTCCGAGGCGGAGGAACCCCTCCACTTT.

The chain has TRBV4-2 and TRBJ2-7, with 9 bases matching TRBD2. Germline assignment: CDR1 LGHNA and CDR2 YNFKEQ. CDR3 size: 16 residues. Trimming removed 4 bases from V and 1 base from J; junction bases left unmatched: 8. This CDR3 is CASSPESRGGSYEQYF. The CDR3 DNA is TGTGCCAGCAGCCCTGAATCGCGGGGGGGATCCTACGAGCAGTACTTC.

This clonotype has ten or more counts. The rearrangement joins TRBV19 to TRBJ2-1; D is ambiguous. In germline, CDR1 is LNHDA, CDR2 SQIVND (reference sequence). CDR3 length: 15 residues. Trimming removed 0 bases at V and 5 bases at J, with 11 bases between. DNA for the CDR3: TGTGCCAGTAGTATAGAAGGGTTAGCAGACAATGAGCAGTTCTTC. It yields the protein CASSIEGLADNEQFF. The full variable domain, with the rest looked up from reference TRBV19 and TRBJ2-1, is DGGITQSPKYLFRKEGQNVTLSCEQNLNHDAMYWYRQDPGQGLRLIYYSQIVNDFQKGDIAEGYSVSREKKESFPLTVTSAQKNPTAFYLCASSIEGLADNEQFFGPGTRLTVL.

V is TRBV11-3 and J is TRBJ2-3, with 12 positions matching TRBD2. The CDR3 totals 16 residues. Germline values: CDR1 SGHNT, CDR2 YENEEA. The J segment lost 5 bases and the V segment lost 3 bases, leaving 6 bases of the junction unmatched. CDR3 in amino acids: CASSFLAGGPGDTQYF. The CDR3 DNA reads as TGTGCCAGCAGCTTTCTAGCGGGGGGGCCGGGAGATACGCAGTATTTT. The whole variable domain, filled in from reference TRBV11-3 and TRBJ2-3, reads EAGVVQSPRYKIIEKKQPVAFWCNPISGHNTLYWYLQNLGQGPELLIRYENEEAVDDSQLPKDRFSAERLKGVDSTLKIQPAELGDSAVYLCASSFLAGGPGDTQYFGPGTRLTVL.

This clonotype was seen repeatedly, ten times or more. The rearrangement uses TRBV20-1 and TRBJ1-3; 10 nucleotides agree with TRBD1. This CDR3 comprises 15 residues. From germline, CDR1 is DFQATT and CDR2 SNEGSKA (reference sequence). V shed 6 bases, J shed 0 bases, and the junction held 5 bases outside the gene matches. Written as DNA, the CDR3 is TGCAGTGCCCGGGACAGGGGCATCTCTGGAAACACCATATATTTT. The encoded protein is CSARDRGISGNTIYF.

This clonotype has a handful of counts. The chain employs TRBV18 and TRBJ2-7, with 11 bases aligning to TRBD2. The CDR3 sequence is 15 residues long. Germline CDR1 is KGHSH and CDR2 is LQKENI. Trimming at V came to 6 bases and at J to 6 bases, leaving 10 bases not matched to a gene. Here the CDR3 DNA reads TGTGCCAGCTCTTCCGGTAGCGGGAGGGCAAGCGAGCAGTACTTC. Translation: CASSSGSGRASEQYF.

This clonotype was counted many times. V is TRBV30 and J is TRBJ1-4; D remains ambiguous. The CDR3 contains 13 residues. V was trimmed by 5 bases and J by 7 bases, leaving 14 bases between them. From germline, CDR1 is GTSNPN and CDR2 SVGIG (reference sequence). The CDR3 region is CAWADPGIEKLFF. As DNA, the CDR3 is TGTGCCTGGGCAGATCCGGGGATTGAAAAACTGTTTTTT. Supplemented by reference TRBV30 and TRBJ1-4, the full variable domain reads SQTIHQWPATLVQPVGSPLSLECTVEGTSNPNLYWYRQAAGRGLQLLFYSVGIGQISSEVPQNLSASRPQDRQFILSSKKLLLSDSGFYLCAWADPGIEKLFFGSGTQLSVL.

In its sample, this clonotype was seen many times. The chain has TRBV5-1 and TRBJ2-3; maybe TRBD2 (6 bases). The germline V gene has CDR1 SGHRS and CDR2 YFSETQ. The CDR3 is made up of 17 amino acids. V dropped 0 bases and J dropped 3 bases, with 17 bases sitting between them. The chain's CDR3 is CASSLGSSGGRTDTQYF. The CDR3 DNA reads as TGCGCCAGCAGCTTGGGAAGCAGCGGAGGGAGGACAGATACGCAGTATTTT.

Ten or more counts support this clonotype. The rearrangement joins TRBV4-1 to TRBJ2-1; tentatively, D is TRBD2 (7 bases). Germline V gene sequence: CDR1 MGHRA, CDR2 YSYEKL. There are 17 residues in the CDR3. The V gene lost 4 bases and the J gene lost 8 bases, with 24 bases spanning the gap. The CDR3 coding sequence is TGCGCCAGCAGCCCCCTCGGGGGCAGGGAGGGCCTGGATGAGCAGTTCTTC. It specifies CASSPLGGREGLDEQFF.